The next 19 T cell receptor beta chains were all read from a single sample in a study of cytomegalovirus exposure and HLA in healthy donors (dated 2017 in TCRdb). The library was generated by the immunoSEQ multiplex PCR assay. A mixture of 60 forward primers for TCR Vbeta segments and 13 reverse primers for TCR Jbeta segments was used in the multiplex PCR. TCRdb carries this immuneACCESS record with in-frame sequences only. Its versions omit some clonotypes, under half of them owing to an unresolved V gene in the studies checked, with the rest unexplained. Here the sample has tens of thousands of clones; approximately 82% occur a single time. Of the sample, 1.5% to 2% falls within the top ten clones. Sequenced sample: PBMCs. Every receptor here comes from a man in his late teens or twenties in good health and CMV-seronegative.

V and J are TRBV4-2 and TRBJ2-1, with TRBD2 identical over 10 bases. The CDR3 length is 19 residues. The junction had 14 bases not matched to a gene; V was cut back by 0 bases and J by 6 bases. The germline V gene encodes CDR1 LGHNA and CDR2 YNFKEQ. The CDR3 spells CASSQDALAGSRGGNEQFF. CDR3 sequence (DNA): TGTGCCAGCAGCCAAGATGCACTAGCGGGAAGTCGGGGTGGCAATGAGCAGTTCTTC.

The chain links TRBV28 to TRBJ1-5; no definite D call. Trimming shortened V by 8 bases and J by 0 bases, and 11 bases separated the two germline ends. Germline loops: CDR1 MDHEN, CDR2 SYDVKM. This CDR3 has 14 amino acids. The CDR3 region is CASWLVGSNQPQHF. The CDR3 nucleotides are TGTGCCAGCTGGCTAGTGGGTAGCAATCAGCCCCAGCATTTT.

V is TRBV28 and J is TRBJ1-3; 7 bases are a match to TRBD1. From germline, CDR1 is MDHEN and CDR2 SYDVKM. V shed 5 bases and J 2 bases; nucleotides not matched to a gene: 6. The CDR3 is 15 amino acids. CDR3: CASSTPGTAGNTIYF. As DNA, the CDR3 is TGTGCCAGCAGTACGCCCGGGACAGCTGGAAACACCATATATTTT. The whole variable domain, remainder taken from reference TRBV28 and TRBJ1-3, is DVKVTQSSRYLVKRTGEKVFLECVQDMDHENMFWYRQDPGLGLRLIYFSYDVKMKEKGDIPEGYSVSREKKERFSLILESASTNQTSMYLCASSTPGTAGNTIYFGEGSWLTVV.

Note on this clone: A junction end diverges from the germline sequence, so it may reflect a read error. The chain has TRBV7-2 and TRBJ2-5; 14 positions agree with TRBD2. The CDR3 runs to 18 residues. CDR1 is SGHTA, CDR2 FQGNSA, per germline. The CDR3 bases are TGTGCCAGTAGCTTAGCGAGACTAGCGGGAGGGCCAAGGGAGACCCAGTACTTC. Protein: CASSLARLAGGPRETQYF.

This chain joins TRBV28 and TRBJ1-3; no firm D call. Germline-derived CDR1 and CDR2 are MDHEN and SYDVKM. Trimming removed 6 bases at V and 0 bases at J, with 9 bases between. The CDR3 spans 14 residues. In DNA form, the CDR3 reads TGTGCCAGCAGACCCGGGGACTCTGGAAACACCATATATTTT. Translation: CASRPGDSGNTIYF.

The gene calls are TRBV5-4 and TRBJ2-1; 12 positions match TRBD2. The J segment lost 4 bases and the V segment lost 4 bases, leaving 6 bases of the junction unmatched. The germline V gene encodes CDR1 SGHNT and CDR2 YYREEE (reference sequence). The CDR3 sequence is 16 residues long. CDR3 nucleotides: TGTGCCAGCAGCGTCACCGGGACTAGCGGGTACAATGAGCAGTTCTTC. It yields the protein CASSVTGTSGYNEQFF.

The chain couples TRBV28 to TRBJ1-1; TRBD1 is a possible D gene (6 bases). The CDR3 covers 16 residues. Germline assignment: CDR1 MDHEN and CDR2 SYDVKM. The ends were cut back, 2 bases at V and 0 bases at J, with 13 bases in the middle. The CDR3 region has the DNA TGTGCCAGCAGTTTAGCTGGTACAGGGATGAACACTGAAGCTTTCTTT. The encoded protein is CASSLAGTGMNTEAFF.

The chain's CDR3 is CASSFDLKDRLHNEQFF. The CDR3 DNA sequence: TGTGCCAGCAGTTTTGATCTAAAGGACAGGCTTCACAATGAGCAGTTCTTC. This chain connects TRBV28 to TRBJ2-1; TRBD1 matches at 7 bases. V gave up 3 bases and J gave up 5 bases; unmatched junction bases: 13. Per the germline V gene, CDR1 is MDHEN and CDR2 is SYDVKM. This CDR3 region has 17 residues. The full variable domain, rest sourced from reference TRBV28 and TRBJ2-1, is DVKVTQSSRYLVKRTGEKVFLECVQDMDHENMFWYRQDPGLGLRLIYFSYDVKMKEKGDIPEGYSVSREKKERFSLILESASTNQTSMYLCASSFDLKDRLHNEQFFGPGTRLTVL.

As to this clone: An end of the junction differs from the germline gene, which may be a read error. This sequence joins TRBV29-1 and TRBJ2-7; D not certain. Germline V gene lookup returns CDR1 SQVTM and CDR2 ANQGSEA. The CDR3 is 12 amino acids. The CDR3 DNA is TGCAGCGTTCATGCGGTCTCCGACGAGCAGTACTTC. This translates into CSVHAVSDEQYF.

The chain recombines TRBV19 with TRBJ1-6, with 7 positions matching TRBD1. Germline V gives CDR1 LNHDA, CDR2 SQIVND (reference sequence). There are 21 residues in the CDR3. Unmatched junction bases numbered 21, after V lost 7 bases and J lost 0 bases. This chain's CDR3 is CASKGVSVGQARSSYNSPLHF. The CDR3 DNA is TGTGCCAGTAAAGGTGTCTCTGTTGGACAGGCCCGGAGCTCCTATAATTCACCCCTCCACTTT.

This clone was counted only a few times. The V call is TRBV30, the J call TRBJ1-1, with D possibly TRBD1 on 6 matching bases. Per germline, CDR1 GTSNPN and CDR2 SVGIG (reference sequence). The CDR3 contains 13 residues. The germline V and J ends were trimmed by 2 bases and 9 bases, with 16 bases remaining between them. As DNA, the CDR3 is TGTGCCTGGAGTCATGGGACACCCGGACAAGCTTTCTTT. Translated, it gives CAWSHGTPGQAFF.

The chain joins TRBV19 to TRBJ2-1; 7 bases align to TRBD2. From germline, CDR1 is LNHDA and CDR2 SQIVND (reference sequence). The CDR3 extends over 13 amino acids. Trimming took 7 bases from V and 5 from J; bases not matched to a gene: 5. The CDR3 bases are TGTGCCAGTAAAGGACTAGGGGACAATGAGCAGTTCTTC. It translates to CASKGLGDNEQFF. The entire variable domain, with the rest obtained from reference TRBV19 and TRBJ2-1, is as follows: DGGITQSPKYLFRKEGQNVTLSCEQNLNHDAMYWYRQDPGQGLRLIYYSQIVNDFQKGDIAEGYSVSREKKESFPLTVTSAQKNPTAFYLCASKGLGDNEQFFGPGTRLTVL.

The J gene is TRBJ1-1, the V gene TRBV7-3; maybe TRBD1 (6 bases). The CDR3 contains 14 residues. V shed 1 base and J shed 5 bases, with 11 bases lying between them. The germline CDR1 and CDR2 sequences are SGHTA and FQGTGA. The CDR3 reads CASSLRGRDTEAFF. CDR3 in DNA: TGTGCCAGCAGCTTAAGGGGGCGAGATACTGAAGCTTTCTTT.

V gene TRBV9 combines with J gene TRBJ1-4; no definite D call. Germline CDR1 is SGDLS and CDR2 is YYNGEE. The CDR3 runs 15 residues. V lost 0 bases to trimming and J lost 7 bases, with 13 bases between them. CDR3 sequence reads: CASSVGEVPREKLFF. CDR3 nucleotide sequence: TGTGCCAGCAGCGTAGGGGAGGTCCCGCGTGAAAAACTGTTTTTT.

V is TRBV28 and J is TRBJ2-7; D is possibly TRBD1 (5 bases). Trimming took off 3 bases at V and 3 bases at J, with 15 bases between the two ends. CDR1 is MDHEN, CDR2 SYDVKM, per germline. The CDR3 runs 15 residues. The CDR3 DNA reads TGTGCCAGCAGTTTTCCCGTGGGGCCTGACTACGAGCAGTACTTC. This sequence encodes CASSFPVGPDYEQYF.

V and J are TRBV4-1 and TRBJ2-2; D is perhaps TRBD1 (5 bases). From germline, CDR1 is MGHRA and CDR2 YSYEKL. Deletions cut 1 base from V and 2 bases from J, with 17 bases between. There are 18 residues in the CDR3. CDR3 protein: CASSQGGHTVGNTGELFF. Written as DNA, the CDR3 is TGCGCCAGCAGCCAAGGCGGACACACCGTGGGTAACACCGGGGAGCTGTTTTTT.

The CDR3 spells CASEDRAKEETQYF. The CDR3 region has the DNA TGTGCCAGCGAGGACAGGGCCAAAGAAGAGACCCAGTACTTC. The rearrangement joins TRBV6-1 to TRBJ2-5, with 8 bases identical to TRBD1. CDR1 MNHNS and CDR2 SASEGT come from the germline V gene. Germline trimming cut 8 bases from V and 3 bases from J; bases unmatched to any gene: 8. The CDR3 sequence is 14 residues long.

V is TRBV6-6 and J is TRBJ2-2, with D unresolved. Deletions cut 5 bases from V and 1 base from J, with 8 bases between. Germline lookup yields CDR1 MNHNY and CDR2 SVGAGI (reference sequence). This CDR3 is built from 14 residues. This CDR3 is CASSLDLNTGELFF. The CDR3 nucleotides are TGTGCCAGCAGTCTCGACTTGAACACCGGGGAGCTGTTTTTT.

The chain uses TRBV18 and TRBJ2-3, with TRBD1 identical over 7 bases. The CDR3 consists of 16 residues. V was pared by 2 bases and J by 3 bases, with 8 bases of the junction left unmatched. CDR1 and CDR2 (germline): KGHSH, LQKENI. The CDR3 region has the DNA TGTGCCAGCTCACCAACGCTAACAGGGGAGACAGATACGCAGTATTTT. It is translated as CASSPTLTGETDTQYF.